What follows are 27 T cell receptor beta chains derived from one specimen sequenced in a study of T cell repertoires in cytomegalovirus infection. TCRdb fed the reads into MiXCR, producing one record per CDR3 protein. The table has more than 200,000 distinct CDR3 sequences, approximately 9.2% seen once. Sequencing input: PBMCs. These receptors were collected from a human donor in good health (CMV status not recorded). Some clones in this sample may be carry-over from other donors' samples.

This clonotype was seen many times. This chain connects TRBV7-2 to TRBJ2-5; 11 positions match TRBD2. The CDR3 runs 18 residues. The junction had 9 bases not matched to a gene; V was cut back by 2 bases and J by 1 base. Germline V gives CDR1 SGHTA, CDR2 FQGNSA. The CDR3 here is CASSLTASGRPIQETQYF. The CDR3 DNA sequence: TGTGCCAGCAGCTTAACGGCTAGCGGGAGGCCTATCCAAGAGACCCAGTACTTC.

This clonotype was detected ten times or more. The chain joins TRBV28 to TRBJ1-1, with D perhaps TRBD1 (5 bases). V was clipped by 2 bases and J by 10 bases, with 14 bases between them. This CDR3 contains 13 residues. Germline lookup yields CDR1 MDHEN and CDR2 SYDVKM. The CDR3 region has the DNA TGTGCCAGCAGTTTACGTGCAGGGATAGGAGCTTTCTTT. Translation: CASSLRAGIGAFF.

There are a few counts of this clonotype. The CDR3 sequence is CASSSAGSYGYTF. CDR3 DNA: TGTGCCAGCAGCTCAGCGGGGTCCTATGGCTACACCTTC. The gene calls are TRBV13 and TRBJ1-2; D unclear. The CDR3 is made up of 13 amino acids. Germline values: CDR1 PRHDT, CDR2 FYEKMQ (reference sequence). Trimming stripped 4 bases from V and 4 bases from J, with 10 bases between.

This clonotype occurred many times. The chain employs TRBV4-3 and TRBJ1-1, with 9 bases lining up with TRBD1. The ends lost 4 bases at V and 5 bases at J; junction bases unmatched: 5. Germline V gene data show CDR1 as LGHNA and CDR2 as YSLEER. This CDR3 region has 14 residues. The CDR3 region has the DNA TGCGCCAGCAGCCCAGACAGGGGGGGGACTGAAGCTTTCTTT. As protein: CASSPDRGGTEAFF.

This clonotype is medium-sized (0.01 to 0.1%) by share. V and J are TRBV7-2 and TRBJ2-7, with TRBD2 matching 15 bases. CDR1 is SGHTA and CDR2 is FQGNSA in the germline V gene. The V gene end was trimmed by 4 bases and the J gene end by 6 bases; junction bases not matched to a gene: 7. This CDR3 has 16 residues. Here the CDR3 reads CASSSGLAGGLGEQYF. The CDR3 DNA reads as TGTGCCAGCAGCTCTGGACTAGCGGGGGGGCTGGGCGAGCAGTACTTC.

This chain connects TRBV2 to TRBJ2-7; D is unclear. This CDR3 spans 13 amino acids. V was trimmed by 6 bases and J by 2 bases, leaving 11 bases between them. Germline V gene lookup returns CDR1 SNHLY and CDR2 FYNNEI. The CDR3 loop is CASSMTATYEQYF. Written as DNA, the CDR3 is TGTGCCAGCAGCATGACTGCTACCTACGAGCAGTACTTC.

This clonotype showed up many times. V usage is TRBV7-2 and J usage is TRBJ1-2, with 7 bases identical to TRBD1. The CDR3 length is 14 residues. After removal of 1 base from V and 8 bases from J, the junction contained 7 bases not matched to a gene. Germline assignment: CDR1 SGHTA and CDR2 FQGNSA. The CDR3 coding sequence is TGTGCCAGCAGCTTAGGAGAGGGGGCGCAGGGCTACACCTTC. The encoded protein is CASSLGEGAQGYTF.

This clonotype was detected many times. J is TRBJ2-7 and V is TRBV19, with 12 bases matching TRBD1. This CDR3 region has 15 residues. Losses at the gene ends were 4 bases for V and 3 bases for J; bases not matched to a gene: 4. From germline, CDR1 is LNHDA and CDR2 SQIVND (reference sequence). Here the CDR3 DNA reads TGTGCCAGTAGTAGGGACAGGGGGCGACGCTACGAGCAGTACTTC. Protein product: CASSRDRGRRYEQYF.

This clonotype has at least ten counts. The chain couples TRBV7-9 to TRBJ2-1; maybe TRBD1 (7 bases). CDR1 is SEHNR, CDR2 FQNEAQ, per germline (reference sequence). V was shortened by 6 bases and J by 3 bases, with 18 bases between the two germline ends. This CDR3 comprises 16 residues. The CDR3 loop is CASSPTGAGLYNEQFF. In nucleotides, the CDR3 is TGTGCCAGCAGTCCTACAGGGGCGGGACTCTACAATGAGCAGTTCTTC.

This chain uses TRBV12-3 or TRBV12-4 with TRBJ1-5; no reliable D call. Trimming pared 1 base from V and 6 bases from J, leaving 7 bases between. CDR3 length equals 13 residues. CDR3 loop: CASSLVGFQPQHF. The CDR3 DNA sequence: TGTGCCAGCAGTTTAGTAGGGTTTCAGCCCCAGCATTTT.

V and J are TRBV2 and TRBJ2-1, with 14 nucleotides matching TRBD2. The CDR3 has 14 amino acids. The V and J ends lost 6 bases and 8 bases, in that order; junction bases with no gene match: 3. Germline V lookup: CDR1 SNHLY, CDR2 FYNNEI. The DNA for the CDR3 is TGTGCCAGCAGCGGGACTAGCGGGGGTGATGAGCAGTTCTTC. Translated, it gives CASSGTSGGDEQFF.

This clonotype was detected many times. The chain combines TRBV6-2 or TRBV6-3 with TRBJ2-7, with 7 bases fitting TRBD1. The V gene end was trimmed by 8 bases and the J gene end by 0 bases; junction bases not matched to a gene: 10. The CDR3 is made up of 15 amino acids. CDR1 and CDR2 from the germline V gene are MNHEY and SVGEGT. The CDR3 DNA reads TGTGCCAGCTATACTACAAGGACAGGCTCCTACGAGCAGTACTTC. The encoded protein is CASYTTRTGSYEQYF.

This clonotype showed up many times. The V gene is TRBV7-2, the J gene TRBJ1-6; D remains ambiguous. CDR3 size: 15 residues. Trimming took off 4 bases at V and 7 bases at J, with 14 bases between the two ends. Germline values: CDR1 SGHTA, CDR2 FQGNSA. The CDR3: CASSWEVPLNSPLHF. The CDR3 DNA reads as TGTGCCAGCAGCTGGGAGGTCCCCCTGAATTCACCCCTCCACTTT.

In this sample, this clonotype turned up many times. The chain employs TRBV20-1 and TRBJ2-7, with 8 bases matching TRBD2. In germline, CDR1 is DFQATT, CDR2 SNEGSKA (reference sequence). Trimming at V came to 6 bases and at J to 6 bases, leaving 13 bases not matched to a gene. The CDR3 spans 14 residues. In DNA form, the CDR3 reads TGCAGTGCCCCTCCCCCGGGACTAGGAGGCGAGCAGTACTTC. This encodes CSAPPPGLGGEQYF.

The rearrangement links TRBV7-2 to TRBJ1-1; 11 bases agree with TRBD1. The trim removed 5 bases at V and 4 bases at J, leaving 6 bases unmatched. The CDR3 extends over 15 amino acids. CDR1 SGHTA and CDR2 FQGNSA come from the germline V gene. CDR3 loop: CASSTCGTGGTEAFF. The CDR3 DNA is TGTGCCAGCAGCACATGTGGGACAGGGGGCACTGAAGCTTTCTTT.

This clonotype was counted a few times. V usage is TRBV20-1 and J usage is TRBJ2-1; 15 bases map to TRBD2. V lost 6 bases, J lost 10 bases, and 10 bases stayed unmatched. The CDR3 length is 15 residues. Germline V gene lookup returns CDR1 DFQATT and CDR2 SNEGSKA (reference sequence). This CDR3 is CSARRVGLAGGEQFF. The DNA of the CDR3 is TGCAGTGCCCGTAGGGTTGGACTAGCGGGAGGGGAGCAGTTCTTC.

The rearrangement links TRBV20-1 to TRBJ1-6; 7 nucleotides match TRBD1. This CDR3 has 14 residues. Germline CDR1 reads DFQATT; CDR2 reads SNEGSKA (reference sequence). Losses at the gene ends were 3 bases for V and 6 bases for J; bases not matched to a gene: 5. CDR3 loop: CSASPGTANSPLHF. In DNA, the CDR3 is TGCAGTGCTAGCCCCGGGACAGCTAATTCACCCCTCCACTTT.

The sample holds many counts of this clonotype. This rearrangement joins TRBV4-3 to TRBJ2-7; D unresolved. Germline CDR1 reads LGHNA; CDR2 reads YSLEER. The CDR3 has 16 amino acids. With 5 bases removed from V and 2 bases from J, the gap between germline ends came to 19 bases. The CDR3 DNA reads as TGCGCCAGCAGCGCTGGAATTACGAGCAGGACCTACGAGCAGTACTTC. Its translation is CASSAGITSRTYEQYF.

Many counts were recorded for this clonotype. In nucleotides, the CDR3 is TGTGCCAGCAGCTTAGGGGGCACCCAGGGTCGGGAAGCTTTCTTT. It encodes CASSLGGTQGREAFF. The V gene is TRBV7-2, the J gene TRBJ1-1; maybe TRBD1 (5 bases). The V gene lost 1 base and the J gene lost 8 bases, with 17 bases spanning the gap. Per germline, CDR1 SGHTA and CDR2 FQGNSA. The CDR3 runs 15 residues.

This clonotype appeared many times. This chain uses TRBV7-2 with TRBJ2-7; D might be TRBD1 (5 bases). CDR1 SGHTA and CDR2 FQGNSA come from the germline V gene. Trimming took off 5 bases at V and 3 bases at J, with 11 bases between the two ends. The CDR3 spans 13 residues. The CDR3 is CASSTTGFYEQYF. The CDR3, as DNA: TGTGCCAGCAGCACCACAGGATTCTACGAGCAGTACTTC. The variable domain in full, with the rest retrieved from reference TRBV7-2 and TRBJ2-7, is GAGVSQSPSNKVTEKGKDVELRCDPISGHTALYWYRQSLGQGLEFLIYFQGNSAPDKSGLPSDRFSAERTGGSVSTLTIQRTQQEDSAVYLCASSTTGFYEQYFGPGTRLTVT.

J is TRBJ1-1 and V is TRBV29-1; the D is unclear. The germline gives CDR1 SQVTM, CDR2 ANQGSEA. Trimming pared 4 bases from V and 3 bases from J, leaving 9 bases between. This CDR3 contains 12 residues. The CDR3 loop is CSVAFKDTEAFF. As DNA, the CDR3 is TGCAGCGTTGCTTTTAAGGACACTGAAGCTTTCTTT.

The table lists this clonotype with many counts. V usage is TRBV28 and J usage is TRBJ1-2, with 9 bases identical to TRBD1. The V and J ends lost 7 bases and 8 bases, in that order; junction bases with no gene match: 8. The CDR3 contains 13 residues. CDR1 is MDHEN, CDR2 SYDVKM, per germline. The CDR3 nucleotides read TGTGCCAGCAACGGACAGGGGTTACGAGGCTACACCTTC. Protein: CASNGQGLRGYTF.

The CDR3 DNA follows: TGTGCCAGCAGACCGACAGGGCCATTAGGGCAGTTCTTC. This encodes CASRPTGPLGQFF. The V and J genes are TRBV27 and TRBJ2-1; 7 nucleotides agree with TRBD1. J was trimmed by 12 bases and V by 6 bases; bases with no gene match: 11. CDR1 is MNHEY, CDR2 SMNVEV, per germline (reference sequence). The CDR3 is 13 residues long.

This clonotype was picked up many times. The rearrangement uses TRBV6-1 and TRBJ1-5; 9 bases agree with TRBD1. Germline-derived CDR1 and CDR2 are MNHNS and SASEGT. Trimming took 7 bases from V and 6 from J; bases not matched to a gene: 10. The CDR3 length is 15 residues. The CDR3 DNA is TGTGCCAGCATCGTCGACAGGGGGGGAGGTCAGCCCCAGCATTTT. Translating gives CASIVDRGGGQPQHF.

Only a few counts were recorded for this clonotype. The chain links TRBV6-2 or TRBV6-3 to TRBJ2-5, with TRBD2 matching over 10 bases. J was trimmed by 2 bases and V by 2 bases; bases with no gene match: 8. CDR1 and CDR2 (germline): MNHEY, SVGEGT. CDR3 length: 17 residues. The CDR3 loop reads CASSYRRQLAGQETQYF. The CDR3 DNA sequence: TGTGCCAGCAGTTACCGTCGCCAACTAGCGGGGCAAGAGACCCAGTACTTC.

This clonotype was recorded at least ten times. V is TRBV7-2 and J is TRBJ2-2; a possible D gene is TRBD1 (6 bases). The CDR3 totals 15 residues. Trimming shortened V by 5 bases and J by 1 base, and 11 bases separated the two germline ends. In germline, CDR1 is SGHTA, CDR2 FQGNSA. The CDR3 loop is CASSAGTLNTGELFF. The CDR3 DNA reads as TGTGCCAGCAGCGCAGGGACACTGAACACCGGGGAGCTGTTTTTT.

Many counts were recorded for this clonotype. The chain has TRBV19 and TRBJ2-1; TRBD2 matches at 14 bases. V trimming: 7 bases; J trimming: 7 bases; junction bases outside the gene matches: 6. The germline V gene has CDR1 LNHDA and CDR2 SQIVND (reference sequence). The CDR3 spans 15 residues. In nucleotides, the CDR3 is TGTGCCAGTACCACCGGGACTAGCGGGAGTAATGAGCAGTTCTTC. Protein product: CASTTGTSGSNEQFF.